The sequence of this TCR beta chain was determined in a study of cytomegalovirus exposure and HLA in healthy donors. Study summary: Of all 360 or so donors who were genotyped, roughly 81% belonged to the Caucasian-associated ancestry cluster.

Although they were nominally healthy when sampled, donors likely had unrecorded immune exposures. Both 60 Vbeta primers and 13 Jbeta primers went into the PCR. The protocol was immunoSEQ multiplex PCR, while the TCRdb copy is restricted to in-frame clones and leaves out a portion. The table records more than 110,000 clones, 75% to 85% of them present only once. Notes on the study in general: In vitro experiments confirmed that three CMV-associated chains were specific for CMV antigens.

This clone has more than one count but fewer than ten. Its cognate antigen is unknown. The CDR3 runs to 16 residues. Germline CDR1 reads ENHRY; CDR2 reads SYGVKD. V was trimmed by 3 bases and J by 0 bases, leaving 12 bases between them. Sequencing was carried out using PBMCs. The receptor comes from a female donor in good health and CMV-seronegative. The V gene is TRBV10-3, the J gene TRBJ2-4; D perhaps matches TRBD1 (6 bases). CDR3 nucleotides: TGTGCCATCAGTGACGGGACAAACTTAGCCAAAAACATTCAGTACTTC. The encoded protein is CAISDGTNLAKNIQYF.